The present entry profiles one T cell receptor beta chain with its context. Its cognate antigen is unknown. Single viable CD3+CD4+CD8-CD45RO+ cells were sorted as the memory CD4+ T cells. The germline CDR1 and CDR2 sequences are GTSNPN and SVGIG (reference sequence). This CDR3 has 13 amino acids. With V trimmed by 3 bases and J by 6 bases, 5 bases remained unmatched. In the authors' workflow: Out-of-frame sequences were removed, leaving around 2.2 million distinct TCRbeta sequences. Some clones are missing from TCRdb's copy, which holds only in-frame ones; the method was immunoSEQ multiplex PCR. The V and J calls and the clone size are those of that table, but D and trimming were determined from the DNA. The table shows tens of thousands of clones, with about 80% occurring only once. The entry originates in a study of memory CD4+ T cells and cytomegalovirus serostatus. Study information: This sample comes from healthy Belgian adults, under 10 CMV seropositive, approximately 25 seronegative.

General study points: The CMV-associated TCR signature appears largely within the CD4+ memory repertoire.

The sequence derives from an adult in good health and CMV-seropositive. What was sequenced was memory CD4+ T cells from blood. This sequence joins TRBV30 and TRBJ1-2; 9 bases agree with TRBD1. The CDR3 sequence is CAWRKRDRDGYTF. CDR3 coding DNA: TGTGCCTGGAGAAAACGGGACAGGGATGGCTACACCTTC.